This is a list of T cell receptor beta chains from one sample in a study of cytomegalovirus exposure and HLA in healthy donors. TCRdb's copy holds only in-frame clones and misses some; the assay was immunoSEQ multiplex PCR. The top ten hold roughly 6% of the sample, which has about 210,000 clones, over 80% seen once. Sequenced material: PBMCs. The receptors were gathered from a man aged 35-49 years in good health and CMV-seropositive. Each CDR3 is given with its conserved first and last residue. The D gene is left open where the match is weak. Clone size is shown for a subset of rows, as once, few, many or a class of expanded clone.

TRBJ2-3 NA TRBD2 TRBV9 TGTGCCAGCACCCGACTAGCGGGAGGGCCAACAGATACGCAGTATTTT CASTRLAGGPTDTQYF
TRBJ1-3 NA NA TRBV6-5 TGTGCCAGCAGCCCTGACAGAGGCTCTGGAAACACCATATATTTT CASSPDRGSGNTIYF
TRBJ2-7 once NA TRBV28 TGTGCCAGCAGCGACTGGGACACCGGCCGGGGCGAGCAGTACTTC CASSDWDTGRGEQYF
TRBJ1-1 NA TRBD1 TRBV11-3 TGTGCCAGCAGCTCGACAGGGGGGGGTGAAGCTTTCTTT CASSSTGGGEAFF
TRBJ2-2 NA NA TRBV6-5 TGTGCCAGCAGTTTCCACGACCAGAGGTCCGGGGAGCTGTTTTTT CASSFHDQRSGELFF
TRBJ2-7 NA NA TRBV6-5 TGTGCCAGCAGTTACTCGCCCTCAATGTTCTACGAGCAGTACTTC CASSYSPSMFYEQYF
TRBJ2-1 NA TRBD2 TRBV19 TGTGCCAGTAGTATACTGGCGGGAGGAGGTGTCAATGAGCAGTTCTTC CASSILAGGGVNEQFF
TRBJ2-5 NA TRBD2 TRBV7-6 TGTGCCAGCAGCTTGACTAGCGATCTAGAGACCCAGTACTTC CASSLTSDLETQYF
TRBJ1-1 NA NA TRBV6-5 TGTGCCAGCAAAAAACAGATTCTGGCCCACACTGAAGCTTTCTTT CASKKQILAHTEAFF
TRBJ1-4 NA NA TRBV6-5 TGTGCCAGCAGTCCGACAGCAACTAATGAAAAACTGTTTTTT CASSPTATNEKLFF
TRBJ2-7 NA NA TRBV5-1 TGCGCCAGCAGCTCTCGGTGGGGCCCAGAAGGCCACGAGCAGTACTTC CASSSRWGPEGHEQYF
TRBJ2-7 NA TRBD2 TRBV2 TGTGCCAGCAATGACGGACTAGCGGGAGGTTCCTACGAGCAGTACTTC CASNDGLAGGSYEQYF
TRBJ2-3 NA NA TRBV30 TGTGCCTGGACAGGTTCAGATACGCAGTATTTT CAWTGSDTQYF
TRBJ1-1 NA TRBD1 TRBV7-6 TGTGCCAGCAGCTCCGACAGGGCGAGGGGTGAAGCTTTCTTT CASSSDRARGEAFF
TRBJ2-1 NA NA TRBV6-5 TGTGCCAGCAGAAAAGGACTACCCGCCTACAATGAGCAGTTCTTC CASRKGLPAYNEQFF
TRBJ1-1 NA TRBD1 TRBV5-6 TGTGCCAGTACTGAACAGGGGCGAATGACTGAAGCTTTCTTT CASTEQGRMTEAFF
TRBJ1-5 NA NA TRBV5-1 TGCGCCAGCAGCCCTGGGACACGGCTAAATCAGCCCCAGCATTTT CASSPGTRLNQPQHF
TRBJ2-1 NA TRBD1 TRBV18 TGTGCCAGCTCACCAGGACAGGGGAATGAGCAGTTCTTC CASSPGQGNEQFF
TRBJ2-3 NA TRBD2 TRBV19 TGTGCCAGTAGTATGGTTACTAGCGGTAGCACAGATACGCAGTATTTT CASSMVTSGSTDTQYF
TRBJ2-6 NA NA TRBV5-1 TGCGCCAGCAGCTTGATCCCTAGGACAGCTAGCTCTGGGGCCAACGTCCTGACTTTC CASSLIPRTASSGANVLTF
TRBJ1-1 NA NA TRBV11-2 TGTGCCAGCAGCCTACAGGGCAACACTGAAGCTTTCTTT CASSLQGNTEAFF
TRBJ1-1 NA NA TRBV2 TGTGCCAGCAGAGGAACAGTTGGAGCTTTCTTT CASRGTVGAFF
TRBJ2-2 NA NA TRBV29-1 TGCAGCGTTGACGTCACTACTGGGGAGCTGTTTTTT CSVDVTTGELFF
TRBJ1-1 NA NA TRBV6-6 TGTGCCAGCAACATCTTACCCCAGGGTAACACTGAAGCTTTCTTT CASNILPQGNTEAFF
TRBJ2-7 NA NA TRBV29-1 TGCAGCGTCCGGAAGGGGAACTACGAGCAGTACTTC CSVRKGNYEQYF
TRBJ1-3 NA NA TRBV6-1 TGTGCCAGCAGTTCCCCGGGGGGGGGAAACACCATATATTTT CASSSPGGGNTIYF
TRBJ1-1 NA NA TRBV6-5 TGTGCCAGCAGTTATAGGACAGCTGAGAGGAACACTGAAGCTTTCTTT CASSYRTAERNTEAFF
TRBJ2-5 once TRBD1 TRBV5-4 TGTGCCAGCAGCTATAGGACAGGGGGAGAGACCCAGTACTTC CASSYRTGGETQYF
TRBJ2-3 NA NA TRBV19 TGTGCCAGTATAGGCAGGAGCACAGATACGCAGTATTTT CASIGRSTDTQYF
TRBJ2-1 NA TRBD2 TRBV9 TGTGCCAGCACCTGGGGGGGAGGTCCCTACAATGAGCAGTTCTTC CASTWGGGPYNEQFF
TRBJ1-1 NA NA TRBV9 TGTGCCAGCAGCTCCCAGACAGGGAACACTGAAGCTTTCTTT CASSSQTGNTEAFF
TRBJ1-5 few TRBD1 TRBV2 TGTGCCAGCAGTGAAACCAGGGGGCCTCAGCCCCAGCATTTT CASSETRGPQPQHF
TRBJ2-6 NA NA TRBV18 TGTGCCAGCTCACCGACACACTCTGGGGCCAACGTCCTGACTTTC CASSPTHSGANVLTF
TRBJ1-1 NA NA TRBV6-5 TGTGCCAGCAGCTCAGGGTCCGACACTGAAGCTTTCTTT CASSSGSDTEAFF
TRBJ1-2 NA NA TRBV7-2 TGTGCCAGCAGCTTCTACCGCCTCGCAGGCTACACCTTC CASSFYRLAGYTF
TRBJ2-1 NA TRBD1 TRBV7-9 TGTGCCAGCAGCCTCCAGACAGGGTCGGCTTACAATGAGCAGTTCTTC CASSLQTGSAYNEQFF
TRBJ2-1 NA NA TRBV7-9 TGTGCCAGCAGCTTTGCTAAGGAGTTCTATGAGCAGTTCTTC CASSFAKEFYEQFF
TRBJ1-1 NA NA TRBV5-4 TGTGCCAGCAGCTTGGAGATAGCGAGGACTGAAGCTTTCTTT CASSLEIARTEAFF
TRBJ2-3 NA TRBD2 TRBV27 TGTGCCAGCAGCCCGGGACTAGCTCACAATACGCAGTATTTT CASSPGLAHNTQYF
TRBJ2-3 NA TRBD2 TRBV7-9 TGTGCCAGCAGCCCTACGACTAGCGGAGACACAGATACGCAGTATTTT CASSPTTSGDTDTQYF
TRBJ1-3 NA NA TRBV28 TGTGCCAGCGCGACTCGCCCTGGAAACACCATATATTTT CASATRPGNTIYF
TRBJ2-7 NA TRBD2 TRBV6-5 TGTGCCAGCAGTTACTCGGGGAGGGGCTACGAGCAGTACTTC CASSYSGRGYEQYF
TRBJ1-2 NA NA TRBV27 TGTGCCAGCAGGGGACTGACTCGCTATGGCTACACCTTC CASRGLTRYGYTF
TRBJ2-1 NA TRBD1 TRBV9 TGTGCCAGCAGCCCTGGGACAGGGAGCTCCTACAATGAGCAGTTCTTC CASSPGTGSSYNEQFF
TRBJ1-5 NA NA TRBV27 TGTGCCAGCAGTTTCAGGGGTCAGCCCCAGCATTTT CASSFRGQPQHF
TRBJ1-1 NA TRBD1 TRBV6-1 TGTGCCAGCAGGGGACAGGGGGCGATAAACACTGAAGCTTTCTTT CASRGQGAINTEAFF
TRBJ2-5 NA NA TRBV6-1 TGTGCCAGCAGTGTCGGGGTCCGGGAGACCCAGTACTTC CASSVGVRETQYF
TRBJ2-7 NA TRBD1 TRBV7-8 TGTGCCAGCAGCTCGACAGGGCGAGGCTACGAGCAGTACTTC CASSSTGRGYEQYF
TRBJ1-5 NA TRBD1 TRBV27 TGTGCCAGCGGCCGGGACAGGTCGTTTTTGCATCAGCCCCAGCATTTT CASGRDRSFLHQPQHF
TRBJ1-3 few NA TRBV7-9 TGTGCCAGCAGCTTAGGGCAGGGGTCAGGAAACACCATATATTTT CASSLGQGSGNTIYF
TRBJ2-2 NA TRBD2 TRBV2 TGTGCCAGCACCGAGCGGGGGGCTAACACCGGGGAGCTGTTTTTT CASTERGANTGELFF
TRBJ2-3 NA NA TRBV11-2 TGTGCCAGCAGCTTAGATCGGGGCACAGATACGCAGTATTTT CASSLDRGTDTQYF
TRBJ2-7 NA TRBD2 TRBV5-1 TGCGCCAGCAGCTTGGGACTAGCGGGAGTTTACGAGCAGTACTTC CASSLGLAGVYEQYF
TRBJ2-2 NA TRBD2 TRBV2 TGTGCCAGCAGTGAGCGCCTAGCGGAGAACACCGGGGAGCTGTTTTTT CASSERLAENTGELFF
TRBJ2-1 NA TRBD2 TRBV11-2 TGTGCCAGCAGCTCACCGGGACTAGAGACCAATGAGCAGTTCTTC CASSSPGLETNEQFF
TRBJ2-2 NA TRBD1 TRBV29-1 TGCAGCGCCGTCAGGACAGGGGGCGTCGGCACCGGGGAGCTGTTTTTT CSAVRTGGVGTGELFF